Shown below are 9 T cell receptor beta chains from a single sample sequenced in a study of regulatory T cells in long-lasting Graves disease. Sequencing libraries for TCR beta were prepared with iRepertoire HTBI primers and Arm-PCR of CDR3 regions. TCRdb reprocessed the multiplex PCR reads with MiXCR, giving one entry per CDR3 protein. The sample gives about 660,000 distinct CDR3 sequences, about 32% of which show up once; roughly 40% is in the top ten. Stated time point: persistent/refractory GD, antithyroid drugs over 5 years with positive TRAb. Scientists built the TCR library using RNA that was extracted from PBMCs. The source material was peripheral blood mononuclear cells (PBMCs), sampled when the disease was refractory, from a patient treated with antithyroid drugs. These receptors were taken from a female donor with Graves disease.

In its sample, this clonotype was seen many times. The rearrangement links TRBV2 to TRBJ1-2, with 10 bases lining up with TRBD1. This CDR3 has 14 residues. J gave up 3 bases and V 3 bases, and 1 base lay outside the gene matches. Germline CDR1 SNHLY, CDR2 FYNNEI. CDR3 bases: TGTGCCAGCAGTGAGGGACAGGGGCACTATGGCTACACCTTC. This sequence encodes CASSEGQGHYGYTF.

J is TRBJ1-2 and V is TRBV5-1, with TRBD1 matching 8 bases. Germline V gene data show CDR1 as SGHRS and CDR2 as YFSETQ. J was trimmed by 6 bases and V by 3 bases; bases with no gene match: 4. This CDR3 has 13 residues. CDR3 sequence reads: CASSSDRVNGYTF. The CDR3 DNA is TGCGCCAGCAGCTCGGACAGGGTTAATGGCTACACCTTC. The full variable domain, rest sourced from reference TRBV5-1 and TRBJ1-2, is KAGVTQTPRYLIKTRGQQVTLSCSPISGHRSVSWYQQTPGQGLQFLFEYFSETQRNKGNFPGRFSGRQFSNSRSEMNVSTLELGDSALYLCASSSDRVNGYTFGSGTRLTVV.

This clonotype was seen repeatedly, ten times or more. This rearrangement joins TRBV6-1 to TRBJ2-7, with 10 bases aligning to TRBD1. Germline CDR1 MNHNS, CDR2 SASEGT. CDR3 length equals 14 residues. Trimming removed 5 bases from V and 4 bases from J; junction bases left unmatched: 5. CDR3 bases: TGTGCCAGCAGTAACCGACAGGGGGCTTACGAGCAGTACTTC. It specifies CASSNRQGAYEQYF.

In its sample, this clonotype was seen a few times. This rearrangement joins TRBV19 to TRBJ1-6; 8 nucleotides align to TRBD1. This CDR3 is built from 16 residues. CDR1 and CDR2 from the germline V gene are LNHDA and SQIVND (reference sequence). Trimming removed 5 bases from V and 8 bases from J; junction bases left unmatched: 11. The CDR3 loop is CASSSRRTGLHSPLHF. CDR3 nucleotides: TGTGCCAGTAGTTCCCGAAGGACAGGGCTTCATTCACCCCTCCACTTT.

CDR3 coding DNA: TGCAGTGCCCCCGAAGACAGGGCAGAAAAACTGTTTTTT. This encodes CSAPEDRAEKLFF. J is TRBJ1-4 and V is TRBV20-1; TRBD1 matches 7 bases. The germline CDR1 and CDR2 sequences are DFQATT and SNEGSKA (reference sequence). The V and J ends lost 6 bases and 8 bases, in that order; junction bases with no gene match: 9. CDR3 length equals 13 residues.

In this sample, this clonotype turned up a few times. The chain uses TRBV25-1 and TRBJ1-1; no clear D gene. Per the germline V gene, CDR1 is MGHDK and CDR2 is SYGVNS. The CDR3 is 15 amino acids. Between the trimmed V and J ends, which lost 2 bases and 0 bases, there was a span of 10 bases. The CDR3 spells CASSEVTELNTEAFF. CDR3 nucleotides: TGTGCCAGCAGTGAAGTCACGGAACTGAACACTGAAGCTTTCTTT.

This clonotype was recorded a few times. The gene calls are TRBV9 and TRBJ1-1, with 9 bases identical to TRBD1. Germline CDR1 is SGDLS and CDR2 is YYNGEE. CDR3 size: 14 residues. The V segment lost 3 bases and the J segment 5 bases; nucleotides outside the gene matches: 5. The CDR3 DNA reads TGTGCCAGCAGCGCCGGGACAGGGAAGACTGAAGCTTTCTTT. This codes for CASSAGTGKTEAFF.

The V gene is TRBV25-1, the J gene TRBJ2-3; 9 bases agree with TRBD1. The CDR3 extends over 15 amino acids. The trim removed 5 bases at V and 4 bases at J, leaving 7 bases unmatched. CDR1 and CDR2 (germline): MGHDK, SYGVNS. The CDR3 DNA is TGTGCCAGCAGTCCCCGGACAGGGGACGCAGATACGCAGTATTTT. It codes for CASSPRTGDADTQYF.

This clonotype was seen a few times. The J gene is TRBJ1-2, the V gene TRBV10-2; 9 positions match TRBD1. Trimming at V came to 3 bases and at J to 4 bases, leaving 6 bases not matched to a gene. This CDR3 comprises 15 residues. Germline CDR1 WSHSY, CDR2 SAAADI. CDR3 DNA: TGCGCCAGCAGTGATGGGACAGGGCTCGTCTATGGCTACACCTTC. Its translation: CASSDGTGLVYGYTF.